These T cell receptor beta chains were read from a single sample in a study of T cells in Graves' hyperthyroidism and ophthalmopathy. Each CDR3 protein gets one entry after TCRdb re-called the multiplex PCR reads with MiXCR. There are about 420,000 distinct CDR3 sequences in the sample; roughly 15% occur only once, and 5.3% lies in the top ten. The sample comprised blood. The receptors originated from a woman aged 18-29 years with Graves' hyperthyroidism. Both conserved end residues are part of each CDR3. D genes are given only for firm matches. A clone size is listed for some rows: how often the clone was seen (once, few, many), or a class if it is expanded.

clone_size | d_call | j_call | v_call | cdr3_nt | cdr3_aa
many | NA | TRBJ1-3 | TRBV28 | TGTGCCACCCGCGGCGAGGGAGTAGGAAACACCATATATTTT | CATRGEGVGNTIYF
many | TRBD2 | TRBJ2-5 | TRBV7-3 | TGTGCCAGCAGCCCAGGGACTAGCGGAGCACCCCAGTACTTC | CASSPGTSGAPQYF
few | NA | TRBJ1-2 | TRBV20-1 | TGCAGTGCCATTAAGGGGACCGTCTATGGCTACACCTTC | CSAIKGTVYGYTF
NA | NA | TRBJ2-1 | TRBV9 | TGTGCCAGCAGGGGTCCGGACGTAGGGAACAATGAGCAGTTCTTT | CASRGPDVGNNEQFF
NA | NA | TRBJ1-1 | TRBV9 | TGTGCCAGCAGCGTAGCGGGGAATAAGGTGAACACTGAAGCTTTCTTT | CASSVAGNKVNTEAFF
few | NA | TRBJ1-4 | TRBV6-6 | TGTGCCAGCAGTTACTTCGGACAGACTAATGAAAAACTGTTTTTT | CASSYFGQTNEKLFF
few | NA | TRBJ2-3 | TRBV30 | TGTGCCTGGAGGGGTATTAGCACAGATACGCAGTATTTT | CAWRGISTDTQYF
few | NA | TRBJ2-1 | TRBV7-9 | TGTGCCAGCAGCCCAAGTTCAGTCCACAATGAGCAGTTCTTC | CASSPSSVHNEQFF
many | NA | TRBJ2-1 | TRBV12-3/TRBV12-4 | TGTGCCAGCAGTTTAATACCTTGGGTATGGACCTACAATGAGCAGTTCTTC | CASSLIPWVWTYNEQFF
many | NA | TRBJ2-1 | TRBV7-9 | TGTGCCAGCAGCTTTGCCTACTCCTACAATGAGCAGTTCTTC | CASSFAYSYNEQFF
many | TRBD2 | TRBJ2-3 | TRBV29-1 | TGCAGCGTGGGACTAGCGGGGAGCACAGATACGCAGTATTTT | CSVGLAGSTDTQYF
many | TRBD2 | TRBJ2-7 | TRBV15 | TGTGCCACCAGCAGAGGCAGACTAGCGTTCGACGAGCAGTACTTC | CATSRGRLAFDEQYF
NA | TRBD2 | TRBJ2-1 | TRBV7-9 | TGTGCCAGCAGCCATGGACTAGCGGGAATCAATGAGCAGTTCTTC | CASSHGLAGINEQFF
NA | NA | TRBJ2-7 | TRBV14 | TGTGCCAGCAGCCCCCATTTTTACGAGCAGTACTTC | CASSPHFYEQYF
many | NA | TRBJ1-1 | TRBV28 | TGTGCCAGCAGTTCACGAACCCTCCGGCCGCGGGGGGCTGAAGCTTTCTTT | CASSSRTLRPRGAEAFF
many | TRBD1 | TRBJ2-7 | TRBV4-2 | TGTGCCAGCAGCCAACTCCTGGACAGGGCCTACGAGCAGTACTTC | CASSQLLDRAYEQYF
many | TRBD2 | TRBJ2-7 | TRBV12-3/TRBV12-4 | TGTGCCAGCAGCGGACTAGCCTACAGCTCCTACGAGCAGTACTTC | CASSGLAYSSYEQYF
few | NA | TRBJ1-1 | TRBV25-1 | TGTGCCAGCAGTGCCCCGGGACGGGAGAACACTGAAGCTTTCTTT | CASSAPGRENTEAFF
NA | TRBD2 | TRBJ2-2 | TRBV6-1 | TGTGCCAGCAGACTCTCGATGGGGGGGGAACTGTTTTTT | CASRLSMGGELFF
many | TRBD1 | TRBJ2-2 | TRBV20-1 | TGCAGTGCTGAGGACAGGCCCCGAGGCGGGGAGCTGTTTTTT | CSAEDRPRGGELFF
many | NA | TRBJ2-3 | TRBV9 | TGTGCCAGCAGCGCCCTCGGGGGTTGGACAGATACGCAGTATTTT | CASSALGGWTDTQYF
many | NA | TRBJ1-5 | TRBV12-3/TRBV12-4 | TGTGCCAGCAGTTTAGGCCGCAGGGTCAGGCCCCAGCATTTT | CASSLGRRVRPQHF
many | NA | TRBJ1-3 | TRBV3-1 | TGTGCCAGCAGCCAATGGTCGGGAGGCTCTGGAAACACCATATATTTT | CASSQWSGGSGNTIYF
few | NA | TRBJ1-2 | TRBV6-5 | TGTGCCAGCAGTTATGAGGGTCTGGGGCGGAAAGGCTACACCTTC | CASSYEGLGRKGYTF
NA | TRBD1 | TRBJ1-1 | TRBV5-1 | TGCGCCAGCAGCCCGGAGGGGGACAGGGCGAACACTGAAGCTTTCTTT | CASSPEGDRANTEAFF
NA | NA | TRBJ2-3 | TRBV2 | TGTGCCAGCAGGGGTGGACTATTAGGCCTCACAGATACGCAGTATTTT | CASRGGLLGLTDTQYF
few | TRBD2 | TRBJ2-1 | TRBV4-1 | TGCGCCAGCAGCCCCTCTGTTCTAGCGGGGTACAATGAGCAGTTCTTC | CASSPSVLAGYNEQFF
many | NA | TRBJ2-1 | TRBV2 | TGTGCCAGCAGTGGACGGCGTAGCTCCTACAATGAGCAGTTCTTC | CASSGRRSSYNEQFF
NA | NA | TRBJ2-1 | TRBV27 | TGTGCCAGCAGTTCGGAATCCACTGGCGGGCTATACAATGAGCAGTTCTTC | CASSSESTGGLYNEQFF
many | TRBD2 | TRBJ2-7 | TRBV2 | TGTGCCAGCAGTGAAGCGCGGGGGTACGAGCAGTACTTC | CASSEARGYEQYF
many | NA | TRBJ1-2 | TRBV29-1 | TGCAGCGTTGGGGGCCAGGGGAATGGCTACACCTTC | CSVGGQGNGYTF
many | NA | TRBJ2-1 | TRBV28 | TGTGCCAGCAGTTTATCGGACGGGAGCTCCTACAATGAGCAGTTCTTC | CASSLSDGSSYNEQFF
many | TRBD1 | TRBJ2-2 | TRBV7-9 | TGTGCCAGCAGCTTACAGACAGGGGAAACCGGGGAGCTGTTTTTT | CASSLQTGETGELFF
NA | NA | TRBJ1-5 | TRBV9 | TGTGCCAGCAGCGTAGACGGGGTGCAGCCCCAGCATTTT | CASSVDGVQPQHF
NA | NA | TRBJ1-2 | TRBV24-1 | TGTGCCACCAGTGCAGCAGGGGACTATGGCTACACCTTC | CATSAAGDYGYTF
many | NA | TRBJ2-5 | TRBV7-2 | TGTGCCAGCAGCTTGGGACACAGGGTTACGGAGACCCAGTACTTC | CASSLGHRVTETQYF
few | TRBD2 | TRBJ2-1 | TRBV20-1 | TGCAGTGCTATCACCGGGACTAGCTCCTACAATGAGCAGTTCTTC | CSAITGTSSYNEQFF
NA | NA | TRBJ2-1 | TRBV7-9 | TGTGCCAGCAGCTTTGCTAGCGAGGCATACAATGAGCAGTTCTTC | CASSFASEAYNEQFF
NA | TRBD2 | TRBJ2-2 | TRBV11-3 | TGTGCCAGCAGCTGGAGCGGGAGAACGGACGGGGAGCTGTTTTTT | CASSWSGRTDGELFF
many | TRBD1 | TRBJ2-7 | TRBV11-3 | TGTGCCAGCAGCTTCCGGACAGGGTACGAGCAGTACTTC | CASSFRTGYEQYF
many | TRBD2 | TRBJ2-7 | TRBV12-3/TRBV12-4 | TGTGCCAGCAGCCGTGGGCGGGAGGGTTACGAGCAGTACTTC | CASSRGREGYEQYF
few | TRBD1 | TRBJ2-3 | TRBV7-3 | TGTGCTAGCAGCTTAGCACCCGGGACAGGGACCACAGATACGCAGTATTTT | CASSLAPGTGTTDTQYF
many | TRBD1 | TRBJ1-5 | TRBV19 | TGTGCCAGTAGTATCGCCGGGACAGTTAGCAATCAGCCCCAGCATTTT | CASSIAGTVSNQPQHF
NA | NA | TRBJ2-1 | TRBV29-1 | TGCGGCCTTTCCGGGATGGGCTACAATGAGCAGTTCTTC | CGLSGMGYNEQFF
many | TRBD1 | TRBJ1-2 | TRBV28 | TGTGCCAGCAGTTTTGGACAGGGGTATTCTGGCTACACCTTC | CASSFGQGYSGYTF
few | NA | TRBJ2-7 | TRBV10-1 | TGCGCCAGCAGTCCGTCCGGGACAATCACCTACGAGCAGTACTTC | CASSPSGTITYEQYF
many | NA | TRBJ2-7 | TRBV5-8 | TGTGCCAGCAGCCAAATTCTAGCGAACCCCTACGAGCAGTACTTC | CASSQILANPYEQYF
many | TRBD1 | TRBJ2-2 | TRBV6-1 | TGTGCCAGCAGTTATGGGACAGGCAAGGCGGGGGAGCTGTTTTTT | CASSYGTGKAGELFF
NA | NA | TRBJ2-2 | TRBV7-9 | TGTGCCAGCAGCTTCGGGGGAATCGACACCGGGGAGCTGTTTTTT | CASSFGGIDTGELFF
few | TRBD1 | TRBJ1-5 | TRBV4-2 | TGTGCCAGCAGCCCTCGGGGACAGGGCCCATTAAATCAGCCCCAGCATTTT | CASSPRGQGPLNQPQHF
many | NA | TRBJ1-2 | TRBV28 | TGTGCCAGCAGTTCCGGGCAACCTTCTGATGGCTACACCTTC | CASSSGQPSDGYTF
NA | NA | TRBJ2-2 | TRBV28 | TGTGCCAGCAGTTGGGAGATCGGGGAGCTGTTTTTT | CASSWEIGELFF
many | NA | TRBJ2-2 | TRBV15 | TGTGCCACCAGCAGAAACAGGGGGGGAGCCGGGGAGCTGTTTTTT | CATSRNRGGAGELFF
many | TRBD2 | TRBJ2-1 | TRBV18 | TGTGCCAGCTCACCAACCTTGGGCGGGAGGGGTAATGAGCAGTTCTTC | CASSPTLGGRGNEQFF
many | NA | TRBJ2-1 | TRBV5-1 | TGCGCCAGCAGCTTGTCGGCTTCTCTCTATGAGCAGTTCTTC | CASSLSASLYEQFF
many | NA | TRBJ1-1 | TRBV30 | TGTGCCTCTACCACCCTGAGGCAGGCTCGGAACACTGAAGCTTTCTTT | CASTTLRQARNTEAFF
NA | TRBD2 | TRBJ2-7 | TRBV11-2 | TGTGCCAGCAGCCACGTACTAGCGGGACGGAACGAGCAGTACTTC | CASSHVLAGRNEQYF
many | NA | TRBJ2-3 | TRBV6-1 | TGTGCCAGCAGTGAGATAGCTAGCACAGATACGCAGTATTTT | CASSEIASTDTQYF
many | TRBD2 | TRBJ2-5 | TRBV20-1 | TGCAGTACTAAACTAGCGGGAGGGTTTGAGACCCAGTACTTC | CSTKLAGGFETQYF
NA | NA | TRBJ2-7 | TRBV5-1 | TGCGCCAGCAGCTTGGCTGCAGGAGTTTTAACCTACGAGCAGTACTTC | CASSLAAGVLTYEQYF